One T cell receptor beta chain is described in this entry. By share, this clone ranks as medium-sized (0.01 to 0.1%). What this receptor recognizes is not known. No base quality values were provided; no much bigger clone lies one nucleotide off. Flow cytometry confirmed the purity of CD4+ and CD8+ cells that had been isolated by positive magnetic bead selection on an AutoMACS. Clonal expansions were first screened by flow cytometry with a TCR V beta antibody panel, then characterized by TCRB deep sequencing of sorted CD8+ fractions. Peripheral blood mononuclear cells were isolated by Ficoll-Paque PLUS density gradient separation. Nucleospin Tissue or Tissue XS kits were used to extract DNA from CD4-enriched, CD8-enriched or PBMC samples, and a Qubit 2.0 fluorometer was used for quantification. TCRB CDR3 sequencing used the immunoSEQ assay on genomic DNA. As for the original processing: Published virus-specific TCRB sequences were compared with patient CD8+ clones larger than 1%, and only a few matches were found. Only productive TCRB rearrangements were included in the analyses. Clonality was calculated as a Shannon entropy-based productive clonality index, and a clone was defined by a unique TCRB CDR3 sequence. The template counts of each clone relative to the total templates per sample were used to calculate repertoire overlap between two samples. V-gene usage measured by flow cytometry correlated with TCRB sequencing V-gene usage, with a Spearman r of roughly 0.67. What TCRdb holds here is the immuneACCESS table cut down to in-frame rearrangements. Part of the clones is not present; checked against another copy, under half of the missing clones reflect an unresolved V gene, and the others are unexplained. That table furnishes V, J and clone size, whereas the DNA furnished D and trimming. The sample records about 30,000 clones, around 86% of which are singletons. The leading ten clones occupy around 8.2% of the sample.

Trimmed from V: 5 bases; trimmed from J: 0 bases; junction bases lacking a gene match: 6. The germline V gene specifies SQVTM as CDR1 and ANQGSEA as CDR2. CDR3 length: 14 amino acids, cysteine to phenylalanine. Only the CDR3 DNA stays, 42 bases, in frame from base 1. This sample stems from a study of somatic mutations in cytotoxic T cells in rheumatoid arthritis (dated by TCRdb to about 2017). About the investigation overall: Before any treatment started and right after they were diagnosed, patients gave peripheral blood samples (roughly 31 ml EDTA). A FACSAria II or Sony SH800 was used to flow-sort some V beta antibody-stained T-cell populations at nearly 100% purity, and TCRB sequencing was also done on sorted V beta1+ cells. In newly diagnosed rheumatoid arthritis without treatment, the study examined if expanded CD8+ T-cell clones harbor somatic mutations, relying on TCRB deep sequencing to characterize clonality. A total of more than 55 rheumatoid arthritis patients and approximately 21 healthy controls underwent TCRB deep sequencing. Patient and control groups had essentially identical median ages. General study outcomes and caveats: In 8 of 65 patients the largest CD8+ clone exceeded 20% of CD8+ cells, and several identical CD8+ TCRB sequences were shared between blood and synovial fluid. The finding that TRBV07 was slightly underrepresented in patients was left unadjusted for multiple comparisons. CD8+ T-cell clonality in rheumatoid arthritis patients was not significantly different from that in age-matched healthy controls. In patients, CD8+ clonality rose with age (Spearman r of about 0.51), which was not the case in healthy controls. The antigen targets of the expanded CD8+ clones were unknown, and absence from virus-specific databases did not rule out viral specificity.

The receptor's source is an adult with rheumatoid arthritis. Sequenced: CD8+ T cells sorted from blood. The V and J genes are TRBV29-1 and TRBJ2-7; 8 bases in between match TRBD2. The CDR3 reads as follows: CSVYTGTSSYEQYF. The DNA reads as follows: TGCAGCGTTTACACCGGGACTAGCTCCTACGAGCAGTACTTC.